A single sample is the source of the 29 T cell receptor beta chains below, sequenced in a study of CD39 and CD103 CD8 tumor-infiltrating T cells. Sequenced by immunoSEQ multiplex PCR; TCRdb stores in-frame clones only, minus some. This repertoire shows about 2,900 clones, 83% found once; its top ten account for approximately 21%. The sample was CD39- CD103- CD8+ T cells sorted from the tumor. Subset indicated: CD103-CD39- double-negative CD45RA- CD8 T cells. These receptors all stem from a human donor with head and neck squamous cell carcinoma.

The CDR3 bases are TGTGCCAGCAGAGGGGGGGAGAACACTGAAGCTTTCTTT. Amino acid sequence: CASRGGENTEAFF. This chain joins TRBV27 and TRBJ1-1; D perhaps matches TRBD1 (6 bases). This CDR3 comprises 13 residues. The germline V and J ends were trimmed by 6 bases and 1 base, with 9 bases remaining between them. The germline CDR1 and CDR2 sequences are MNHEY and SMNVEV (reference sequence).

The chain links TRBV5-5 to TRBJ1-4; no definite D call. The CDR3 length is 14 residues. CDR1 and CDR2 from the germline V gene are SGHKS and YYEKEE (reference sequence). The V gene lost 0 bases and the J gene lost 8 bases, with 11 bases spanning the gap. CDR3 nucleotide sequence: TGTGCCAGCAGCTTGGGGCCATCCCCAGAAAAACTGTTTTTT. Its protein is CASSLGPSPEKLFF.

V is TRBV7-9 and J is TRBJ2-1; 9 bases map to TRBD1. The CDR3 has 18 amino acids. V lost 2 bases and J lost 2; bases outside the gene matches: 10. Germline V gene sequence: CDR1 SEHNR, CDR2 FQNEAQ (reference sequence). This chain's CDR3 is CASSLTKGRTGAYNEQFF. Here the CDR3 DNA reads TGTGCCAGCAGCTTAACCAAGGGAAGGACAGGGGCCTACAATGAGCAGTTCTTC.

The rearrangement links TRBV7-2 to TRBJ2-1, with D possibly being TRBD1 (6 bases). The CDR3 is made up of 17 amino acids. Trimming removed 6 bases at V and 1 base at J, with 19 bases between. Germline CDR1 reads SGHTA; CDR2 reads FQGNSA. The CDR3 DNA reads TGTGCCAGCAGACCAACAGGGCTCAGTGGGTCCTACAATGAGCAGTTCTTC. Its translation is CASRPTGLSGSYNEQFF.

This clone was counted a few times. This chain joins TRBV4-1 and TRBJ1-1, with D unclear. The V end lost 4 bases, the J end lost 7 bases, and 10 bases lay between the germline ends. The CDR3 runs to 12 residues. Germline CDR1 and CDR2: MGHRA and YSYEKL. The CDR3 DNA follows: TGCGCCAGCAGCCCTCCGGGATATGAAGCTTTCTTT. Its translation is CASSPPGYEAFF.

The V and J genes are TRBV6-1 and TRBJ1-2; no definite D call. Germline V gene sequence: CDR1 MNHNS, CDR2 SASEGT. This CDR3 region has 13 residues. The V gene lost 3 bases and the J gene lost 4 bases, with 9 bases spanning the gap. Here the CDR3 reads CASSEGETYGYTF. In nucleotides, the CDR3 is TGTGCCAGCAGTGAGGGCGAAACCTATGGCTACACCTTC.

The rearrangement joins TRBV9 to TRBJ1-1; perhaps TRBD1 as D (5 bases). V dropped 4 bases and J dropped 4 bases, with 14 bases sitting between them. CDR1 and CDR2 from the germline V gene are SGDLS and YYNGEE. There are 14 residues in the CDR3. The CDR3 DNA reads as TGTGCCAGCAGCCCCCAGCGGGGGGGCACTGAAGCTTTCTTT. Its translation is CASSPQRGGTEAFF.

Only a few counts were recorded for this clone. The rearrangement uses TRBV5-4 and TRBJ1-2; no definite D call. Germline CDR1 SGHNT, CDR2 YYREEE (reference sequence). V was shortened by 0 bases and J by 0 bases, with 6 bases between the two germline ends. The CDR3 totals 14 residues. CDR3 bases: TGTGCCAGCAGCTTGGACGGTGCTAACTATGGCTACACCTTC. This codes for CASSLDGANYGYTF.

The rearrangement uses TRBV30 and TRBJ2-5; 7 positions match TRBD1. The ends lost 0 bases at V and 3 bases at J; junction bases unmatched: 1. This CDR3 is 13 amino acids long. Germline V gene sequence: CDR1 GTSNPN, CDR2 SVGIG (reference sequence). CDR3 loop: CAWSVDREETQYF. CDR3 nucleotide sequence: TGTGCCTGGAGTGTTGACAGGGAAGAGACCCAGTACTTC. Variable domain in full (rest from reference TRBV30 and TRBJ2-5): SQTIHQWPATLVQPVGSPLSLECTVEGTSNPNLYWYRQAAGRGLQLLFYSVGIGQISSEVPQNLSASRPQDRQFILSSKKLLLSDSGFYLCAWSVDREETQYFGPGTRLLVL.

In DNA form, the CDR3 reads TGTGCCAGCAGCCCCGAGACAGACTACACCGGGGAGCTGTTTTTT. This translates into CASSPETDYTGELFF. V usage is TRBV7-6 and J usage is TRBJ2-2; possible D gene TRBD1, 5 bases. The CDR3 covers 15 residues. Trimming shortened V by 5 bases and J by 3 bases, and 13 bases separated the two germline ends. The germline V gene encodes CDR1 SGHVS and CDR2 FNYEAQ.

The chain has TRBV27 and TRBJ2-7; the match to TRBD1 covers 9 bases. Trimming took 6 bases from V and 2 from J; bases not matched to a gene: 8. The CDR3 runs to 15 residues. Germline CDR1 reads MNHEY; CDR2 reads SMNVEV (reference sequence). The CDR3 nucleotides are TGTGCCAGCAGCCTAATCCACAGGGGGCCCTACGAGCAGTACTTC. This codes for CASSLIHRGPYEQYF.

The chain uses TRBV21-1 and TRBJ2-6; TRBD2, the table's D call, was not compared with the DNA. TRBV21-1 is reported as a pseudogene. This CDR3 comprises 16 residues. In DNA form, the CDR3 reads TGTGCCAGCAGCCTTCACGGAGGGGCCGGGGCCAACGTCCTGACTTTC. This sequence encodes CASSLHGGAGANVLTF.

This clone was seen a handful of times. V gene TRBV29-1 combines with J gene TRBJ2-7; 7 nucleotides agree with TRBD2. Per germline, CDR1 SQVTM and CDR2 ANQGSEA. Trimming took 2 bases from V and 3 from J; bases not matched to a gene: 4. This CDR3 spans 13 amino acids. The CDR3 sequence: CSVESLADYEQYF. As DNA, the CDR3 is TGCAGCGTTGAAAGCCTAGCGGACTACGAGCAGTACTTC.

CDR3 residues: CASSTGTGYEQYF. CDR3 sequence (DNA): TGTGCCAGCAGCACCGGGACAGGGTACGAGCAGTACTTC. This chain connects TRBV7-6 to TRBJ2-7; 9 bases map to TRBD1. The CDR3 spans 13 residues. The germline CDR1 and CDR2 sequences are SGHVS and FNYEAQ. After removal of 5 bases from V and 4 bases from J, the junction contained 3 bases not matched to a gene.

There are a few counts of this clone. The same CDR3 can be traced to other DNA sequences in this sample. The chain employs TRBV7-6 and TRBJ2-7; D unresolved. The germline V and J ends were trimmed by 5 bases and 3 bases, with 11 bases remaining between them. CDR1 SGHVS and CDR2 FNYEAQ come from the germline V gene. This CDR3 has 13 residues. The CDR3: CASSPGPNYEQYF. CDR3 nucleotide sequence: TGTGCCAGCAGCCCCGGTCCCAACTACGAGCAGTACTTC.

The genes are TRBV30 and TRBJ2-7, with 10 nucleotides matching TRBD1. With V trimmed by 5 bases and J by 2 bases, 18 bases remained unmatched. CDR1 GTSNPN and CDR2 SVGIG come from the germline V gene (reference sequence). The CDR3 covers 18 residues. The CDR3 protein is CAWQPGQGPSRGPYEQYF. For the CDR3, the DNA is TGTGCCTGGCAGCCGGGACAGGGGCCTTCGAGGGGTCCCTACGAGCAGTACTTC.

The chain uses TRBV7-9 and TRBJ2-7, with TRBD1 as a possible D gene (5 bases). V was cut by 1 base and J by 5 bases, with 15 bases left in between. The V gene's germline CDR1 is SEHNR and CDR2 FQNEAQ (reference sequence). CDR3 length: 15 amino acids. The CDR3 coding sequence is TGTGCCAGCAGCTTAGGTACGGCAGGGTATAACGAGCAGTACTTC. Its protein product is CASSLGTAGYNEQYF.

The V and J genes are TRBV6-5 and TRBJ1-2; 10 positions agree with TRBD1. The CDR3 contains 16 residues. From germline, CDR1 is MNHEY and CDR2 SVGAGI. V dropped 2 bases and J dropped 3; count of bases not matched to a gene: 6. The CDR3 DNA sequence: TGTGCCAGCAGTTACCTGGATGGACAGGGGGACTATGGCTACACCTTC. Its translation is CASSYLDGQGDYGYTF.

V and J are TRBV19 and TRBJ1-5; D is possibly TRBD1 (5 bases). The germline gives CDR1 LNHDA, CDR2 SQIVND (reference sequence). Trimming pared 0 bases from V and 2 bases from J, leaving 20 bases between. The CDR3 runs 19 residues. The DNA of the CDR3 is TGTGCCAGTAGTATAGACAAATTATATGACAGTTCTGGCAATCAGCCCCAGCATTTT. As protein: CASSIDKLYDSSGNQPQHF.

V gene TRBV27 combines with J gene TRBJ1-2; no reliable D call. V was trimmed by 2 bases and J by 2 bases, leaving 6 bases between them. The CDR3 is made up of 13 amino acids. Germline loops: CDR1 MNHEY, CDR2 SMNVEV (reference sequence). DNA of the CDR3: TGTGCCAGCAGTTTAACGGGGAACTATGGCTACACCTTC. Translated, it gives CASSLTGNYGYTF.

The V and J genes are TRBV29-1 and TRBJ2-6; 9 bases are a match to TRBD1. With 3 bases clipped from V and 3 bases from J, the junction kept 12 bases outside the gene matches. The CDR3 extends over 18 amino acids. Germline V lookup: CDR1 SQVTM, CDR2 ANQGSEA. DNA for the CDR3: TGCAGCGTTGAGGGCCGGGACAGGGACTCGCATGGGGCCAACGTCCTGACTTTC. This encodes CSVEGRDRDSHGANVLTF.

The chain combines TRBV30 with TRBJ2-1; TRBD2 matches 15 bases. The CDR3 sequence is 14 residues long. The V gene end was trimmed by 2 bases and the J gene end by 9 bases; junction bases not matched to a gene: 2. Germline CDR1 is GTSNPN and CDR2 is SVGIG (reference sequence). The CDR3 bases are TGTGCCTGGAGTTGGACTAGCGGGGGGGCTGAGCAGTTCTTC. Its protein is CAWSWTSGGAEQFF. The full variable domain, its missing parts supplied by reference TRBV30 and TRBJ2-1, is SQTIHQWPATLVQPVGSPLSLECTVEGTSNPNLYWYRQAAGRGLQLLFYSVGIGQISSEVPQNLSASRPQDRQFILSSKKLLLSDSGFYLCAWSWTSGGAEQFFGPGTRLTVL.

The chain employs TRBV10-2 and TRBJ1-5; D gene ambiguous. The germline CDR1 and CDR2 sequences are WSHSY and SAAADI. CDR3 length: 15 amino acids. Trimming pared 2 bases from V and 0 bases from J, leaving 8 bases between. In DNA form, the CDR3 reads TGCGCCAGCAGTGAGGCCAGACATAGCAATCAGCCCCAGCATTTT. Translation gives CASSEARHSNQPQHF.

The count of this clone is one. V usage is TRBV30 and J usage is TRBJ2-2, with TRBD2 matching 7 bases. The V and J ends lost 4 bases and 7 bases, in that order; junction bases with no gene match: 6. CDR3 size: 13 residues. The germline CDR1 and CDR2 sequences are GTSNPN and SVGIG (reference sequence). CDR3 sequence (DNA): TGTGCCTGGACGGGGGGATCGGGCGGGGAGCTGTTTTTT. As protein: CAWTGGSGGELFF. The complete variable domain, with remaining parts taken from reference TRBV30 and TRBJ2-2, reads SQTIHQWPATLVQPVGSPLSLECTVEGTSNPNLYWYRQAAGRGLQLLFYSVGIGQISSEVPQNLSASRPQDRQFILSSKKLLLSDSGFYLCAWTGGSGGELFFGEGSRLTVL.

The chain recombines TRBV30 with TRBJ1-5; no firm D call. The V end lost 0 bases, the J end lost 1 base, and 4 bases lay between the germline ends. This CDR3 comprises 13 residues. Germline V gene data show CDR1 as GTSNPN and CDR2 as SVGIG (reference sequence). CDR3: CAWSVQSNQPQHF. CDR3 coding DNA: TGTGCCTGGAGTGTACAGAGCAATCAGCCCCAGCATTTT.

By share, this clone ranks as large (0.1 to 1%). The V call is TRBV18, the J call TRBJ2-7, with 8 bases aligning to TRBD1. The CDR3 has 14 residues. Germline trimming cut 8 bases from V and 5 bases from J; bases unmatched to any gene: 11. CDR1 and CDR2 (germline): KGHSH, LQKENI. CDR3 sequence: CASKTGGSFDEQYF. The CDR3 DNA is TGTGCCAGCAAAACAGGGGGGTCTTTTGACGAGCAGTACTTC.

The chain employs TRBV6-1 and TRBJ2-3; D might be TRBD2 (5 bases). The CDR3 totals 15 residues. Germline V gives CDR1 MNHNS, CDR2 SASEGT. With 4 bases removed from V and 2 bases from J, the gap between germline ends came to 13 bases. CDR3 region: CASSAEGFYTDTQYF. The CDR3 coding sequence is TGTGCCAGCAGTGCCGAGGGCTTCTACACAGATACGCAGTATTTT.

This chain joins TRBV7-8 and TRBJ1-5, with D possibly being TRBD1 (6 bases). V gave up 2 bases and J gave up 2 bases, with 13 bases separating them. The V gene's germline CDR1 is SGHVS and CDR2 FQNEAQ. The CDR3 length is 16 residues. The CDR3 sequence: CASSLSGGLGNQPQHF. The CDR3 bases are TGTGCCAGCAGCTTATCCGGGGGGCTGGGCAATCAGCCCCAGCATTTT.

This clone was seen more than once but under ten times. The V gene is TRBV10-1, the J gene TRBJ2-7; D may be TRBD2 (5 bases). The germline V gene encodes CDR1 WNHNN and CDR2 SYGVQD (reference sequence). V lost 2 bases to trimming and J lost 7 bases, with 9 bases between them. The CDR3 extends over 12 amino acids. This CDR3 is CASSERGAEQYF. The DNA of the CDR3 is TGCGCCAGCAGTGAGCGGGGAGCGGAGCAGTACTTC.